Listed here is a single T cell receptor beta chain. This receptor's antigen is unknown. No base quality information exists; no much larger clone differs at one position. The data were taken from a study of blood T cells in healthy people across ages (dated by TCRdb to between 2014 and 2017). With regard to the full study: Template switching captured roughly one uniquely barcoded TCR beta cDNA molecule per two T cells in model experiments. Age-related changes in TCR beta repertoire diversity were measured in the study by deep sequencing normalized with unique cDNA molecular identifiers. Donors were grouped into four age groups: young (average roughly 15 years), middle-aged (roughly 37), aged (around 60) and long-lived (just over 80). To avoid experimental bias, donors of different ages were randomly spread across the sequencing lanes. Using the same blood draw, the study looked at two additional independent replicas of 1 million unique cDNA reads for two donors, one aged 18 to 30 and the other aged 80 or older.

Library preparation employed 5' RACE. The instrument given in TCRdb is Illumina HiSeq 2500. The second PCR ran for about 7 to 11 cycles and used a J-beta primer mix along with a sample-barcoded 5' primer. Each TCR beta cDNA molecule received a unique molecular identifier from a template-switch 5' adaptor carrying 12 random nucleotides. At least 3 million CDR3-containing paired-end reads were obtained from each sample. First-strand cDNA synthesis was performed from all RNA using the Mint cDNA synthesis kit, with priming by a TRBC-specific oligonucleotide. All cDNA was treated with uracil-DNA glycosylase and then went through a first 18-cycle PCR with the universal primers M1SS and BC2_uni_R. From the authors' description of their analysis: Normalization of each sample was performed by random selection of 1 million high-quality reads, each carrying a distinct molecular identifier. Reads sharing molecular identifiers were discarded rather than binned into consensus sequences. MiTCR, set to a Q25 quality threshold and the strictest error-elimination algorithm, was used for CDR3 identification, clonotype clustering and error correction. A nonparametric unseen species model with Euler transformation was used to estimate lower-bound total TCR beta diversity. TCRdb reprocessing: public reads trimmed at Q25 with fastp, clones called with MiXCR, in-frame beta chains kept. Records with the same CDR3 protein are collapsed into one entry carrying the most frequent genes and DNA. These V and J calls derive from TCRdb rather than the authors' analysis. The sample table contains some 710,000 distinct CDR3 sequences; only one count was recorded for about 20% of them. Of the sample, roughly a fifth is held by the ten largest clones.

CDR3 length: 14 amino acids, cysteine to phenylalanine. The DNA shown is the 42-base CDR3, in frame from base 1. A distance of 10 bases separates the germline ends of V and J, which lose 1 base and 6 bases respectively. CDR1 and CDR2, looked up from the germline V gene, are SGHNT and YENEEA. The 35 to 40 donors, aged about 6 to 90 years, were systemically healthy Caucasian individuals from Russia. Approximately 9.7 milliliters of peripheral blood were drawn from each donor into EDTA-treated Vacutainer tubes. Ficoll-Paque density-gradient centrifugation was used to isolate PBMCs, with at least 6.5 million per sample. Trizol reagent was used to extract total RNA from PBMCs, with at least 5.5 micrograms per sample. For every donor, an aliquot of PBMCs went through flow cytometry to measure the percentages of naive CD45RAhigh/CD27high T cells. Paper-wide results and their limitations: There was a strong correlation between observed TCR beta diversity and the percentage of naive T cells measured by flow cytometry. Since profiling was done on bulk unsorted PBMCs, naive and antigen-experienced compartments could not be conclusively compared. Donor CMV infection status was unknown, potentially confounding age-related changes in expanded clonotypes. Total diversity estimates from one million sequenced T cells were considered lower bounds and underestimates. As age increased, observed TCR beta diversity per million T cells dropped in a roughly linear way, and a significant reduction was already evident by age 40. The long-lived group showed more naive CD4+ T cells, fewer expanded clones and increased TCR diversity than the aged group, suggesting age selection.

The specimen sequenced was blood. This sequence uses TRBV11-3 and TRBJ2-4; matching of 6 bases hints at TRBD2 as the D gene. This clonotype was sampled from a man aged 70 or older in good health. The base sequence is TGTGCCAGCAGCTTAGTCCTGGGGGGAAACATTCAGTACTTC. Translated, it gives CASSLVLGGNIQYF.